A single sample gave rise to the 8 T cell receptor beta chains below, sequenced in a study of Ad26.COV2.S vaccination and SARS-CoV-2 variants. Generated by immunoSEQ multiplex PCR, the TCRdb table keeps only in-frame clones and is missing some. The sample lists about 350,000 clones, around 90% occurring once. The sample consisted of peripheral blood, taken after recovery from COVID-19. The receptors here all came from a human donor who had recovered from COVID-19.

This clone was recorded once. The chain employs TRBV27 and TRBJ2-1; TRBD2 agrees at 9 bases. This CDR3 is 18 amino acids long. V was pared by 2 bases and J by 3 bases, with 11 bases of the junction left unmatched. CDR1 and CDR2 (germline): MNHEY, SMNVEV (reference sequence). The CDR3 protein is CASSLRSGAGGYYNEQFF. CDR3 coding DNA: TGTGCCAGCAGTTTACGCTCTGGCGCGGGGGGGTACTACAATGAGCAGTTCTTC.

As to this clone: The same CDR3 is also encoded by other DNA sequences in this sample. In DNA form, the CDR3 reads TGTGCCAGCAGCTTAGGGACCGGGGAGCTGTTTTTT. Its translation is CASSLGTGELFF. This chain uses TRBV7-9 with TRBJ2-2; D is unclear. Trimming shortened V by 1 base and J by 5 bases, and 2 bases separated the two germline ends. CDR3 length: 12 residues. Germline V gene sequence: CDR1 SEHNR, CDR2 FQNEAQ (reference sequence).

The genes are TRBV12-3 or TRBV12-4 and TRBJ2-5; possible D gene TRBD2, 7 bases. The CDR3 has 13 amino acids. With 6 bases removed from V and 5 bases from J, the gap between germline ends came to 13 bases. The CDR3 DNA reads TGTGCCAGCAGAGGGGGGGGCAGGGAGACCCAGTACTTC. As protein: CASRGGGRETQYF.

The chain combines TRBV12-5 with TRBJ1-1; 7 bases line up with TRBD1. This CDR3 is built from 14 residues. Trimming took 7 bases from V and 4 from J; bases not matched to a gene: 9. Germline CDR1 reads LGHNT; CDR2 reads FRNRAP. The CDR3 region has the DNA TGTGCTAGTGTTCTAGGGGGCCGGGGCACTGAAGCTTTCTTT. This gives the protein CASVLGGRGTEAFF.

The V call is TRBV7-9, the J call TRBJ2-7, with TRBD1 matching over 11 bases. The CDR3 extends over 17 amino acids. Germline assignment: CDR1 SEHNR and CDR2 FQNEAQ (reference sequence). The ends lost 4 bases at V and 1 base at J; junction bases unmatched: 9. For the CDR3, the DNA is TGTGCCAGCAGCTCATATATCGGACAGGGGGCTTCCTACGAGCAGTACTTC. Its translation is CASSSYIGQGASYEQYF.

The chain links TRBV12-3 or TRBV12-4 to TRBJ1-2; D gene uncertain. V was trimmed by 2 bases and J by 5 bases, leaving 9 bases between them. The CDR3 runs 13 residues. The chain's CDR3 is CASSLLRFYGYTF. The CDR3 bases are TGTGCCAGCAGTTTACTTAGGTTTTATGGCTACACCTTC.

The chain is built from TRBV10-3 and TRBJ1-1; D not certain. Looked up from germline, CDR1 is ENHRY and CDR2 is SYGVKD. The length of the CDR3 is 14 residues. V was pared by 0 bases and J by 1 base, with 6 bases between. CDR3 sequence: CAISESRGNTEAFF. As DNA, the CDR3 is TGTGCCATCAGTGAGTCTCGAGGGAACACTGAAGCTTTCTTT.

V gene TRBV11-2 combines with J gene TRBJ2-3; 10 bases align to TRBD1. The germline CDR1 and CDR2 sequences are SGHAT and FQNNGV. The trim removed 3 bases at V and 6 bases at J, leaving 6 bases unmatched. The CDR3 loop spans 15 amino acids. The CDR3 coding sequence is TGTGCCAGCAGCTTTCTGGGACAGGGGCTTGATACGCAGTATTTT. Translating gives CASSFLGQGLDTQYF.